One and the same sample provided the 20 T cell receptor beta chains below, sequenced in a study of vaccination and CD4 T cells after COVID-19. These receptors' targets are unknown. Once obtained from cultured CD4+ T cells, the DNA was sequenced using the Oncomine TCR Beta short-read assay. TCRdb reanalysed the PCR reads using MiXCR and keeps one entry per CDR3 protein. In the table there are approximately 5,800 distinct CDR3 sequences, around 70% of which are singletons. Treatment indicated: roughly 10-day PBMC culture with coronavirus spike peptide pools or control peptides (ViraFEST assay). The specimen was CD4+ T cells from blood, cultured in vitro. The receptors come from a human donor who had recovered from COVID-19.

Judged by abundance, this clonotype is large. The chain's CDR3 is CSARGSGNYGYTF. In DNA form, the CDR3 reads TGCAGTGCTAGAGGGTCAGGGAACTATGGCTACACCTTC. V and J are TRBV20-1 and TRBJ1-2; TRBD1 is a possible D gene (5 bases). V was pared by 1 base and J by 2 bases, with 8 bases between. CDR1 and CDR2 from the germline V gene are DFQATT and SNEGSKA (reference sequence). CDR3 length equals 13 residues.

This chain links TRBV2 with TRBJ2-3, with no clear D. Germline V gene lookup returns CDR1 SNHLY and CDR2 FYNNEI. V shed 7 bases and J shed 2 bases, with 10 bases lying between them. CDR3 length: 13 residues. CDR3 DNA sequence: TGTGCCAGCACGGGTGATTACACAGATACGCAGTATTTT. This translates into CASTGDYTDTQYF.

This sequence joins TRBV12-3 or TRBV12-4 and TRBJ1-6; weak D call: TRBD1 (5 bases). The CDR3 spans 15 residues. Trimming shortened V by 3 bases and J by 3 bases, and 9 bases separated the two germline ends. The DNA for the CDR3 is TGTGCCAGCAGTTTCGGGGGGAACTATAATTCACCCCTCCACTTT. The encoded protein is CASSFGGNYNSPLHF.

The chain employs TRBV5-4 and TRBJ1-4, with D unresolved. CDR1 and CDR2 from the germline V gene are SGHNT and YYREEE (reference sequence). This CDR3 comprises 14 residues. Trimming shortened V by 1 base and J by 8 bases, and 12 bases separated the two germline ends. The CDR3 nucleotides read TGTGCCAGCAGCTTGAGGCAGGAGGGAGAAAAACTGTTTTTT. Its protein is CASSLRQEGEKLFF. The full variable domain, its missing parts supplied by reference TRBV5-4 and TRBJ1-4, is ETGVTQSPTHLIKTRGQQVTLRCSSQSGHNTVSWYQQALGQGPQFIFQYYREEENGRGNFPPRFSGLQFPNYSSELNVNALELDDSALYLCASSLRQEGEKLFFGSGTQLSVL.

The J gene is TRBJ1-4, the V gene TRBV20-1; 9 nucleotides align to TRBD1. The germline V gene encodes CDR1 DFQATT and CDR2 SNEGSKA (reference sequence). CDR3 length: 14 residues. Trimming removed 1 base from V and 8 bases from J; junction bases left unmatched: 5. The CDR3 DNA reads TGCAGTGCTAGAGGGGACAGGGAGTACGAAAAACTGTTTTTT. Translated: CSARGDREYEKLFF.

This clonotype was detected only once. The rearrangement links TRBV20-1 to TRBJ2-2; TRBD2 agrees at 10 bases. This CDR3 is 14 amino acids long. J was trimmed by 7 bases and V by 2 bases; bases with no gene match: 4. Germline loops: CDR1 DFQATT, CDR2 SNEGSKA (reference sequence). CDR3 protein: CSARTRTSGGELFF. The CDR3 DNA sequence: TGCAGTGCTAGAACCCGGACTAGCGGCGGGGAGCTGTTTTTT.

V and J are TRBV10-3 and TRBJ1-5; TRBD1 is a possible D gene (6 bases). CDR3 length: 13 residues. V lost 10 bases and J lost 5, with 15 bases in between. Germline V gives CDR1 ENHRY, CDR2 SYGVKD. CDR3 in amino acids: CASKQGGDQPQHF. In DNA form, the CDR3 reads TGTGCCAGTAAACAGGGAGGGGATCAGCCCCAGCATTTT.

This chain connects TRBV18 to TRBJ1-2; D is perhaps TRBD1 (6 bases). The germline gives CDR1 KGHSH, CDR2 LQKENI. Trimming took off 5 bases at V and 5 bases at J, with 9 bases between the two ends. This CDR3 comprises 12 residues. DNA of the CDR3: TGTGCCAGCTCAGGGGGCGATTATGGCTACACCTTC. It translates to CASSGGDYGYTF.

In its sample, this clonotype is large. CDR3 protein: CASSSGTAPSFYGYTF. As DNA, the CDR3 is TGTGCCAGCAGCTCCGGGACAGCCCCGTCTTTTTATGGCTACACCTTC. The V gene is TRBV27, the J gene TRBJ1-2; TRBD1 agrees at 7 bases. The germline V gene encodes CDR1 MNHEY and CDR2 SMNVEV (reference sequence). CDR3 length: 16 amino acids. The J segment lost 5 bases and the V segment lost 6 bases, leaving 15 bases of the junction unmatched.

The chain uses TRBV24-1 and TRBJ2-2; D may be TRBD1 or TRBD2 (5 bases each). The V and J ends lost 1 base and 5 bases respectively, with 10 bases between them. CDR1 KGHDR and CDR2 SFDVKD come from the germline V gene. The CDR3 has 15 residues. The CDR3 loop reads CATSDFRGRTGELFF. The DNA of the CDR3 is TGTGCCACCAGTGATTTTAGGGGACGGACCGGGGAGCTGTTTTTT.

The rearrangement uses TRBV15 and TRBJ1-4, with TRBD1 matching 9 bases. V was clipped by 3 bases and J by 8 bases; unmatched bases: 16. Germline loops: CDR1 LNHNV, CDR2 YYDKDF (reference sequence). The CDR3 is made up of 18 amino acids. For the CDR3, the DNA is TGTGCCACCAGCAGCCCCAACAACCCGGGACAGGGTGGGGAAAAACTGTTTTTT. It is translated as CATSSPNNPGQGGEKLFF.

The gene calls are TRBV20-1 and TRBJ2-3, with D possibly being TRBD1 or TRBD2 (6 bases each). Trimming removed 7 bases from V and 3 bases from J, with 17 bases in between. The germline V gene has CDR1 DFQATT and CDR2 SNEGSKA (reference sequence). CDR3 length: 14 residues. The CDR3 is CSGSGLGGTDTQYF. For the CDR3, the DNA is TGCAGTGGGAGTGGGTTAGGGGGGACAGATACGCAGTATTTT.

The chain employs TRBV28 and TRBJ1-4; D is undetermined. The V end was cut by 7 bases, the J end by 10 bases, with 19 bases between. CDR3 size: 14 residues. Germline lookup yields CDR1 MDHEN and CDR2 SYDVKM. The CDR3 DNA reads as TGTGCCAGCACCACTCCGGTGGGATGGGGAAAACTGTTTTTT. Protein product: CASTTPVGWGKLFF.

The CDR3: CASSRDTISTGELFF. The CDR3 DNA reads TGTGCCAGTAGCCGTGACACCATCAGCACCGGGGAGCTGTTTTTT. V usage is TRBV19 and J usage is TRBJ2-2; no firm D call. The CDR3 runs 15 residues. V shed 6 bases and J shed 4 bases, with 15 bases lying between them. CDR1 LNHDA and CDR2 SQIVND come from the germline V gene (reference sequence).

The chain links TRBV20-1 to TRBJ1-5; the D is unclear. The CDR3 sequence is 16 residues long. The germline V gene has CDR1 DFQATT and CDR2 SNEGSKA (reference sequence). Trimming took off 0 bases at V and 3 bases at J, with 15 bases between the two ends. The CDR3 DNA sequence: TGCAGTGCTAGAGATTCGGCAGTCGTATCCAATCAGCCCCAGCATTTT. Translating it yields CSARDSAVVSNQPQHF.

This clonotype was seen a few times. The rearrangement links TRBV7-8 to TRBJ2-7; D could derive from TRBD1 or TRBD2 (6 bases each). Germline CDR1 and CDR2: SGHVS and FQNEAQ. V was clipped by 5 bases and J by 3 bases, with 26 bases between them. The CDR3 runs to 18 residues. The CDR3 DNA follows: TGTGCCAGCAGCCCAACCCCCGGACAGAGAGGGGGGAACTACGAGCAGTACTTC. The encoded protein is CASSPTPGQRGGNYEQYF.

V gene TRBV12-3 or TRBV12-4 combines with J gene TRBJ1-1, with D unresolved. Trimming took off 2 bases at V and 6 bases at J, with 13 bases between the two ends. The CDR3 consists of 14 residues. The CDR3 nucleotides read TGTGCCAGCAGTTTACGTCAGATCAATCCTGAAGCTTTCTTT. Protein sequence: CASSLRQINPEAFF.

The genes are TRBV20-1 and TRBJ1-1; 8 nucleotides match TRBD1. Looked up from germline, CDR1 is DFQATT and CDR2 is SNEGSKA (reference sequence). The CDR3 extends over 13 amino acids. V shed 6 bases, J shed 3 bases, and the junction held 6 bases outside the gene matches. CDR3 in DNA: TGCAGTGCGGGCAGGGGGCTGTACACTGAAGCTTTCTTT. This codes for CSAGRGLYTEAFF.

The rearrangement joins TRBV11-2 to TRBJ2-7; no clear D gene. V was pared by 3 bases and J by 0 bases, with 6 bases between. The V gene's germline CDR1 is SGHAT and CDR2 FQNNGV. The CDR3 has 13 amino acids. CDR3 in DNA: TGTGCCAGCAGCTTTTGGGACTCCTACGAGCAGTACTTC. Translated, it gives CASSFWDSYEQYF.

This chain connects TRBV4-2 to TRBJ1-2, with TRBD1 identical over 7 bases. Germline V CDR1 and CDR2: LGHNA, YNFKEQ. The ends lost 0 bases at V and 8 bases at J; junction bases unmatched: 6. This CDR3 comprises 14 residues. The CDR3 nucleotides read TGTGCCAGCAGCCAAGAAGAGGGGGCTAGGGGCTACACCTTC. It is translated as CASSQEEGARGYTF.